This passage covers 8 T cell receptor beta chains from one sample sequenced in a study of cytomegalovirus exposure and HLA in healthy donors. Sequenced by immunoSEQ multiplex PCR; TCRdb stores in-frame clones only, minus some. The table includes 150,000 to 200,000 clones, about 83% detected once. The sample taken for sequencing was PBMCs. Receptors were obtained from a young woman in good health and CMV-seronegative.

This clone was observed a handful of times. V and J are TRBV20-1 and TRBJ2-5; perhaps TRBD1 as D (6 bases). Trimming left V 2 bases short and J 10 bases short, with 11 bases between. CDR1 is DFQATT, CDR2 SNEGSKA, per germline (reference sequence). There are 11 residues in the CDR3. Here the CDR3 reads CSARQGLGQYF. CDR3 DNA: TGCAGTGCTAGACAGGGGTTAGGCCAGTACTTC.

The J gene is TRBJ2-5, the V gene TRBV7-2; TRBD1 aligns across 9 bases. The germline V gene encodes CDR1 SGHTA and CDR2 FQGNSA. The junction had 3 bases not matched to a gene; V was cut back by 5 bases and J by 2 bases. The CDR3 is 14 residues long. The CDR3 spells CASSRDRVQETQYF. In DNA form, the CDR3 reads TGTGCCAGCAGCAGGGACAGGGTACAAGAGACCCAGTACTTC.

V is TRBV6-1 and J is TRBJ1-1; D is perhaps TRBD1 (6 bases). The CDR3 is 16 residues long. V was clipped by 4 bases and J by 4 bases, with 19 bases between them. The germline gives CDR1 MNHNS, CDR2 SASEGT. The CDR3 protein is CASSAPPGQPITEAFF. DNA of the CDR3: TGTGCCAGCAGTGCTCCTCCGGGACAACCCATCACTGAAGCTTTCTTT.

V is TRBV7-7 and J is TRBJ2-3; weak D call: TRBD1 (6 bases). Per germline, CDR1 SSHAT and CDR2 FNYEAQ (reference sequence). The CDR3 has 16 amino acids. Trimming removed 3 bases at V and 8 bases at J, with 21 bases between. CDR3 in DNA: TGTGCCAGCAGCTTTACAGGGCAGGTCTTAGGTGGTACGCAGTATTTT. This encodes CASSFTGQVLGGTQYF.

The gene calls are TRBV5-1 and TRBJ2-7; 9 bases line up with TRBD2. The CDR3 extends over 15 amino acids. V shed 4 bases, J shed 2 bases, and the junction held 7 bases outside the gene matches. CDR1 is SGHRS and CDR2 is YFSETQ in the germline V gene. The CDR3 is CASSLDPSGTYEQYF. The CDR3, as DNA: TGCGCCAGCAGCCTTGATCCTAGCGGGACCTACGAGCAGTACTTC. The variable domain in full, with the rest retrieved from reference TRBV5-1 and TRBJ2-7, is KAGVTQTPRYLIKTRGQQVTLSCSPISGHRSVSWYQQTPGQGLQFLFEYFSETQRNKGNFPGRFSGRQFSNSRSEMNVSTLELGDSALYLCASSLDPSGTYEQYFGPGTRLTVT.

The rearrangement uses TRBV15 and TRBJ2-7; D is possibly TRBD1 (5 bases). The CDR3 runs to 14 residues. Germline CDR1 is LNHNV and CDR2 is YYDKDF (reference sequence). The V gene lost 3 bases and the J gene lost 8 bases, with 17 bases spanning the gap. The CDR3 spells CATSSQSGQWKQYF. The DNA of the CDR3 is TGTGCCACCAGCAGCCAGTCCGGACAATGGAAGCAGTACTTC.

This rearrangement joins TRBV5-1 to TRBJ2-1, with 8 bases that match TRBD1. This CDR3 region has 15 residues. The germline V gene encodes CDR1 SGHRS and CDR2 YFSETQ. V lost 3 bases, J lost 0 bases, and 2 bases stayed unmatched. The CDR3 DNA sequence: TGCGCCAGCAGCTGGACAGGGAGCTCCTACAATGAGCAGTTCTTC. This encodes CASSWTGSSYNEQFF.

J is TRBJ2-2 and V is TRBV27; 7 nucleotides match TRBD1. This CDR3 has 15 amino acids. Germline V gene data show CDR1 as MNHEY and CDR2 as SMNVEV (reference sequence). V dropped 5 bases and J dropped 3; count of bases not matched to a gene: 6. The CDR3, as DNA: TGTGCCAGCAGTCCCCGGGACAGCTACACCGGGGAGCTGTTTTTT. Encoded protein: CASSPRDSYTGELFF.